This T cell receptor beta chain was sequenced in a study of blood T cell repertoires in COVID-19. Looking at the study overall: From the United States, Italy and Spain came samples of acute and convalescent COVID-19. The analysed material was cDNA or gDNA that came from T cells, B-cell-depleted T cells, or PBMCs.

The V gene end was trimmed by 8 bases and the J gene end by 1 base; junction bases not matched to a gene: 12. CDR1 and CDR2 from the germline V gene are SGHVS and FQNEAQ. The CDR3 runs 16 residues. Seattle-derived patients entered the study during active infection and were followed longitudinally. TCRdb's copy holds only in-frame clones and misses some; the assay was immunoSEQ multiplex PCR. The repertoire holds roughly 320,000 clones, with around nine tenths as singletons. The TCR comes from a woman aged 25 to 45 with COVID-19, enrolled during active disease. The chain couples TRBV7-8 to TRBJ2-5; 8 bases agree with TRBD2. The specimen sequenced was peripheral blood. The CDR3 DNA reads as TGTGCCAGCCGAAGAGGACGCGGGGGGAGCCAAGAGACCCAGTACTTC. This encodes CASRRGRGGSQETQYF.